The T cell receptor beta chain under discussion was sequenced for a study of a mutant IDH1 vaccine in newly diagnosed glioma. Study information: Patients in the study were vaccinated eight times, receiving shots in weeks 1, 3, 5, 7, 11, 15, 19 and 23. Investigators started vaccination 4-6 weeks after radiotherapy alone, or with temozolomide cycles. Those enrolled had earlier been treated with radiotherapy, temozolomide, or both, mostly both.

Described time point: week 5, during vaccination. Vaccine doses each comprised 300 ug of mutant IDH1 20-mer peptide, with topical imiquimod. General observations from the study: There were vaccine-induced immune responses in just over 90% of the patients.

Remarks on this clone: Its matching antigen is unknown.

V shed 3 bases, J shed 8 bases, and the junction held 9 bases outside the gene matches. The CDR3 loop spans 15 amino acids. Germline V gene lookup returns CDR1 SEHNR and CDR2 FQNEAQ (reference sequence). Measured with immunoSEQ multiplex PCR; TCRdb has only the in-frame clones, and not every one. The sample shows around 61,000 clones, just under 90% of them seen only once. The receptor was isolated from a woman aged 40 to 50 with glioma. The sample here was PBMCs, taken from a glioma patient whose treatment included an IDH1 peptide vaccine. The rearrangement links TRBV7-9 to TRBJ2-1, with 8 bases aligning to TRBD2. The DNA of the CDR3 is TGTGCCAGCAGCTTGCTGGGACTAGGGTTGGATGAGCAGTTCTTC. Translated: CASSLLGLGLDEQFF.